The 20 T cell receptor beta chains listed next were all sequenced from one sample in a study of T-cell memory formation after mild COVID-19. TCRdb called the 5' RACE reads again in MiXCR, with one record for every CDR3 protein. The sample contains under 350,000 distinct CDR3 sequences, around 15% of which appear only once. The sequenced sample was PBMCs or a T cell subset sorted from them (not recorded which). All receptors derive from a young man who had mild COVID-19 (a few samples of this study predate the infection). Cell type and time point are not known.

The chain recombines TRBV2 with TRBJ2-3; 8 bases are a match to TRBD1. Germline V lookup: CDR1 SNHLY, CDR2 FYNNEI. V trimming: 7 bases; J trimming: 6 bases; junction bases outside the gene matches: 9. The CDR3 consists of 14 residues. The CDR3 loop is CASISDRGEDTQYF. In DNA, the CDR3 is TGTGCCAGCATTTCCGACAGGGGAGAGGATACGCAGTATTTT.

The chain joins TRBV6-1 to TRBJ2-7, with D possibly matching TRBD1 (6 bases). The CDR3 is 15 amino acids. CDR1 is MNHNS and CDR2 is SASEGT in the germline V gene. V dropped 5 bases and J dropped 3 bases, with 17 bases sitting between them. CDR3 nucleotides: TGTGCCAGCAGTCCACAGGGATCGACTATCTACGAGCAGTACGTC. Its protein is CASSPQGSTIYEQYV.

This sequence joins TRBV29-1 and TRBJ2-2; D unresolved. The CDR3 loop spans 11 amino acids. Trimming cost V 5 bases and J 1 base, with 2 bases left between them. Germline lookup yields CDR1 SQVTM and CDR2 ANQGSEA. The CDR3 loop reads CSVRNTGELFF. CDR3 nucleotides: TGCAGCGTTAGGAACACCGGGGAGCTGTTTTTT.

This chain joins TRBV7-3 and TRBJ1-1; 7 bases line up with TRBD1. The CDR3 has 14 residues. Trimming removed 4 bases from V and 10 bases from J; junction bases left unmatched: 12. Germline CDR1 is SGHTA and CDR2 is FQGTGA. This chain's CDR3 is CASSYDRTGTRAFF. The CDR3 DNA reads TGTGCCAGCAGCTATGATCGGACAGGCACTCGAGCTTTCTTT.

This rearrangement joins TRBV24-1 to TRBJ1-3; D remains unclear. The V end lost 7 bases, the J end lost 3 bases, and 15 bases lay between the germline ends. CDR3 length: 15 amino acids. Germline V gene lookup returns CDR1 KGHDR and CDR2 SFDVKD. This CDR3 reads CATSPPGQDGNTIYF. The CDR3 coding sequence is TGTGCCACCAGCCCCCCGGGCCAAGATGGAAACACCATATATTTT.

This chain uses TRBV5-1 with TRBJ1-3; possible D gene TRBD1, 6 bases. Germline CDR1 SGHRS, CDR2 YFSETQ. This CDR3 comprises 16 residues. Trimming took off 0 bases at V and 0 bases at J, with 10 bases between the two ends. The CDR3 protein is CASSLGQVISGNTIYF. In nucleotides, the CDR3 is TGCGCCAGCAGCTTGGGACAGGTGATCTCTGGAAACACCATATATTTT.

This clonotype was detected ten times or more. The chain links TRBV4-1 to TRBJ2-7; D not resolved. The CDR3 totals 13 residues. V lost 0 bases and J 3 bases, leaving 6 bases between the germline ends. Per germline, CDR1 MGHRA and CDR2 YSYEKL. The CDR3 DNA follows: TGCGCCAGCAGCCAAGAGGCCAGCTACGAGCAGTACGTC. Its protein product is CASSQEASYEQYV.

This clonotype has just a few counts. The chain uses TRBV4-3 and TRBJ1-6; unclear D gene. Trimming stripped 0 bases from V and 7 bases from J, with 7 bases between. Germline V gene data show CDR1 as LGHNA and CDR2 as YSLEER. The CDR3 extends over 14 amino acids. As DNA, the CDR3 is TGCGCCAGCAGCCAAGATCGACGGAATTCACCCCTCCACTTT. This codes for CASSQDRRNSPLHF.

This clonotype was found a few times. The rearrangement joins TRBV6-2 or TRBV6-3 to TRBJ2-1; D is undetermined. V was trimmed by 7 bases and J by 0 bases, leaving 4 bases between them. This CDR3 spans 12 amino acids. Germline V gene lookup returns CDR1 MNHEY and CDR2 SVGEGT. DNA of the CDR3: TGTGCCAGCAAGAGCTCCTACAATGAGCAGTTCTTC. The encoded protein is CASKSSYNEQFF.

The V gene is TRBV28, the J gene TRBJ2-1, with D unresolved. This CDR3 has 16 amino acids. CDR1 is MDHEN and CDR2 is SYDVKM in the germline V gene. Trimming removed 6 bases from V and 8 bases from J, with 23 bases in between. The CDR3 spells CASSPVPVKPRHEQFF. Here the CDR3 DNA reads TGTGCCAGCAGCCCCGTCCCGGTTAAGCCACGCCATGAGCAGTTCTTC.

The chain combines TRBV5-1 with TRBJ2-2; D is unresolved. Germline V gene data show CDR1 as SGHRS and CDR2 as YFSETQ. V shed 5 bases and J shed 5 bases, with 16 bases lying between them. The CDR3 covers 15 residues. The CDR3 here is CASSPILGGTGELFF. The CDR3 coding sequence is TGCGCCAGCAGTCCCATTCTCGGCGGTACCGGGGAGCTGTTTTTT.

The sample holds a few counts of this clonotype. This chain links TRBV7-9 with TRBJ1-3; D ambiguous. This CDR3 contains 15 residues. The germline gives CDR1 SEHNR, CDR2 FQNEAQ (reference sequence). V lost 5 bases to trimming and J lost 4 bases, with 15 bases between them. CDR3 amino acids: CASSPVPGEGNTIYF. The CDR3, as DNA: TGTGCCAGCAGCCCAGTGCCCGGGGAGGGAAACACCATATATTTT.

This clonotype was observed a few times. This rearrangement joins TRBV7-2 to TRBJ1-6; D is possibly TRBD1 (5 bases). The V end was cut by 5 bases, the J end by 8 bases, with 19 bases between. The germline gives CDR1 SGHTA, CDR2 FQGNSA. CDR3 length equals 16 residues. CDR3 sequence (DNA): TGTGCCAGCAGCCCCCGGGACGGAGACGGCTATTCACCCCTCCACTTT. Amino acids: CASSPRDGDGYSPLHF. Filled out from reference TRBV7-2 and TRBJ1-6, the complete variable domain reads GAGVSQSPSNKVTEKGKDVELRCDPISGHTALYWYRQSLGQGLEFLIYFQGNSAPDKSGLPSDRFSAERTGGSVSTLTIQRTQQEDSAVYLCASSPRDGDGYSPLHFGNGTRLTVT.

This clonotype was picked up a small number of times. The rearrangement uses TRBV11-3 and TRBJ2-5; TRBD1 matches at 8 bases. This CDR3 comprises 13 residues. CDR1 SGHNT and CDR2 YENEEA come from the germline V gene. Trimming cost V 5 bases and J 3 bases; bases outside gene matches: 2. CDR3 protein: CASSRQGKETQYF. The CDR3 region has the DNA TGTGCCAGCAGCAGACAGGGGAAAGAGACCCAGTACTTC.

The rearrangement links TRBV6-6 to TRBJ2-7, with 7 bases aligning to TRBD1. This CDR3 is 14 amino acids long. Germline values: CDR1 MNHNY, CDR2 SVGAGI (reference sequence). After removal of 6 bases from V and 3 bases from J, the junction contained 8 bases not matched to a gene. The CDR3 loop reads CASSNPGTVYEQYF. CDR3 coding DNA: TGTGCCAGCAGCAACCCCGGGACAGTCTACGAGCAGTACTTC.

The sample holds a few counts of this clonotype. The chain joins TRBV5-1 to TRBJ2-3; D is uncertain. The CDR3 covers 14 residues. Trimming took off 0 bases at V and 6 bases at J, with 11 bases between the two ends. CDR1 and CDR2 (germline): SGHRS, YFSETQ. This chain's CDR3 is CASSLEGGWDTQYF. CDR3 nucleotide sequence: TGCGCCAGCAGCTTGGAGGGTGGCTGGGATACGCAGTATTTT.

The DNA of the CDR3 is TGTGCCAGCAGCCTCTCCACTAACTATGGCTACACCTTC. It specifies CASSLSTNYGYTF. This chain links TRBV7-9 with TRBJ1-2, with no clear D. There are 13 residues in the CDR3. The germline V gene has CDR1 SEHNR and CDR2 FQNEAQ (reference sequence). V was shortened by 5 bases and J by 0 bases, with 7 bases between the two germline ends. Full variable domain (missing parts from reference TRBV7-9 and TRBJ1-2): DTGVSQNPRHKITKRGQNVTFRCDPISEHNRLYWYRQTLGQGPEFLTYFQNEAQLEKSRLLSDRFSAERPKGSFSTLEIQRTEQGDSAMYLCASSLSTNYGYTFGSGTRLTVV.

Only a few counts were recorded for this clonotype. The V and J genes are TRBV12-3 or TRBV12-4 and TRBJ1-3; TRBD1 matches at 7 bases. The CDR3 has 15 residues. The ends lost 6 bases at V and 2 bases at J; junction bases unmatched: 7. For the CDR3, the DNA is TGTGCCAGCAGCCCCAACAGGGGAGCTGGAAACACCATATATTTT. It encodes CASSPNRGAGNTIYF.

In its sample, this clonotype was seen a few times. The V gene is TRBV15, the J gene TRBJ2-1; possible D gene TRBD1, 5 bases. V lost 0 bases to trimming and J lost 9 bases, with 18 bases between them. The CDR3 covers 16 residues. Germline V lookup: CDR1 LNHNV, CDR2 YYDKDF (reference sequence). This CDR3 reads CATSRDVAGFGSEQFF. The CDR3 DNA follows: TGTGCCACCAGCAGAGATGTGGCAGGGTTTGGATCTGAGCAGTTCTTC.

The chain recombines TRBV12-3 or TRBV12-4 with TRBJ1-4; the D is unclear. CDR3 length: 16 residues. Trimming took 6 bases from V and 0 from J, leaving 14 bases between them. As DNA, the CDR3 is TGTGCCAGCAGCCCCCAGGATGGGGCAACTAATGAAAAACTGTTTTTT. This encodes CASSPQDGATNEKLFF.